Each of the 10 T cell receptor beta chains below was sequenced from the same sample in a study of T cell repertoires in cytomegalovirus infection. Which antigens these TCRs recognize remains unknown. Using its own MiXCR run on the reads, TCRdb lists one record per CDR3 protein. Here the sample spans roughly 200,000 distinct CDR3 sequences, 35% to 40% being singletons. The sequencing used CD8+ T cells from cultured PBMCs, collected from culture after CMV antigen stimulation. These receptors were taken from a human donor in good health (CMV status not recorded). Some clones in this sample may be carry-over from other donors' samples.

The CDR3 DNA reads as TGTGCCAGCAGCCCCGACAGGTCCGAGACCCAGTACTTC. Amino acids: CASSPDRSETQYF. The chain recombines TRBV7-6 with TRBJ2-5; possible D gene TRBD1, 6 bases. The CDR3 loop spans 13 amino acids. From germline, CDR1 is SGHVS and CDR2 FNYEAQ. V was cut by 5 bases and J by 5 bases, with 12 bases left in between.

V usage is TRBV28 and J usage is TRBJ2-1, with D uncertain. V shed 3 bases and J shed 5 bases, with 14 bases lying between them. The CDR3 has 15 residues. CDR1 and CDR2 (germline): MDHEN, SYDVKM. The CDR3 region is CASSFLVQVDNEQFF. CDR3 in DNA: TGTGCCAGCAGTTTTTTAGTCCAAGTTGACAATGAGCAGTTCTTC.

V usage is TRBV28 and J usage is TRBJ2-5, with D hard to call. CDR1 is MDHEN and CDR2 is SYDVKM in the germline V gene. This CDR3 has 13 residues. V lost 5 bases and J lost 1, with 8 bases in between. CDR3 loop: CASSRRAQETQYF. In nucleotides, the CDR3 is TGTGCCAGCAGTCGACGTGCCCAAGAGACCCAGTACTTC. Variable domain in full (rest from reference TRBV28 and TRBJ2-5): DVKVTQSSRYLVKRTGEKVFLECVQDMDHENMFWYRQDPGLGLRLIYFSYDVKMKEKGDIPEGYSVSREKKERFSLILESASTNQTSMYLCASSRRAQETQYFGPGTRLLVL.

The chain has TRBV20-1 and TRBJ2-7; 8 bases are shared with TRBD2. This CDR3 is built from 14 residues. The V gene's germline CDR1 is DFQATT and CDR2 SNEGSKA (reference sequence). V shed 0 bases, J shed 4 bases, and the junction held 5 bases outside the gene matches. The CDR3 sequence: CSAREIAGSYEQYF. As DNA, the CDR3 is TGCAGTGCTAGAGAAATAGCGGGGAGTTACGAGCAGTACTTC.

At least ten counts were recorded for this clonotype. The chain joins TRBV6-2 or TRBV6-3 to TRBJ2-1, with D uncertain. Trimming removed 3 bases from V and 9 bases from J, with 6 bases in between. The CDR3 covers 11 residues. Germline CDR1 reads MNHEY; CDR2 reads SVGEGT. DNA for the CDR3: TGTGCCAGCAGTTATAGGTTTGAGCAGTTCTTC. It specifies CASSYRFEQFF.

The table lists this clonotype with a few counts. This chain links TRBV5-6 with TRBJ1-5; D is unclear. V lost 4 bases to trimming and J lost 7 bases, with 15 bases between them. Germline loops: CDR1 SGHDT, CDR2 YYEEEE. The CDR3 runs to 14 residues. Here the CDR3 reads CASSRYRARQPQHF. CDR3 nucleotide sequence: TGTGCCAGCAGCCGCTATCGGGCCCGACAGCCCCAGCATTTT.

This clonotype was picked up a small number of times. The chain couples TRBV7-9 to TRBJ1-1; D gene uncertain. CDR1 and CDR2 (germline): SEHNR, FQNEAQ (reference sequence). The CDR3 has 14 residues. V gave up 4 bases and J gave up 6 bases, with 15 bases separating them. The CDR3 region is CASSSLGAYSEAFF. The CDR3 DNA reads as TGTGCCAGCAGCTCGCTTGGAGCCTACTCTGAAGCTTTCTTT.

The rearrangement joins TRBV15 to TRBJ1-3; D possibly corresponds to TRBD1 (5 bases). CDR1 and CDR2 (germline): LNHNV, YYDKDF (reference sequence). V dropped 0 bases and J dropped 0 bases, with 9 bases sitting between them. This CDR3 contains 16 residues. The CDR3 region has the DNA TGTGCCACCAGCAGAGAGACGGGGGGCTCTGGAAACACCATATATTTT. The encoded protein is CATSRETGGSGNTIYF.

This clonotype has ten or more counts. The CDR3 loop reads CASSLGRDWAKNIQYF. As DNA, the CDR3 is TGTGCCAGCAGCTTAGGCCGGGATTGGGCCAAAAACATTCAGTACTTC. The V call is TRBV7-2, the J call TRBJ2-4; a weak D match, TRBD2 (5 bases). The CDR3 has 16 residues. CDR1 and CDR2 (germline): SGHTA, FQGNSA. Trimming took 1 base from V and 1 from J, leaving 11 bases between them.

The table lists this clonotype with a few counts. The CDR3 spells CASSLPVEDTQYF. DNA of the CDR3: TGTGCCAGCAGCTTACCGGTAGAGGATACGCAGTATTTT. V gene TRBV7-9 combines with J gene TRBJ2-3; D gene unclear. V was shortened by 2 bases and J by 6 bases, with 9 bases between the two germline ends. There are 13 residues in the CDR3. Germline V lookup: CDR1 SEHNR, CDR2 FQNEAQ (reference sequence).